These 5 T cell receptor beta chains were sequenced from one sample in a study of cytomegalovirus exposure and HLA in healthy donors. In the PCR, 60 Vbeta and 13 Jbeta primers were used. Measured with immunoSEQ multiplex PCR; TCRdb has only the in-frame clones, and not every one. The sample records about 120,000 clones, approximately 69% being singletons. What was sequenced was PBMCs. These receptors were collected from a man aged 40-49 years in good health and CMV-seropositive.

This rearrangement joins TRBV5-1 to TRBJ1-4; D is possibly TRBD1 (6 bases). V lost 0 bases and J 8 bases, leaving 8 bases between the germline ends. The CDR3 runs to 13 residues. CDR1 is SGHRS, CDR2 YFSETQ, per germline. CDR3 residues: CASSLAGTEKLFF. CDR3 coding DNA: TGCGCCAGCAGCTTGGCAGGGACAGAAAAACTGTTTTTT.

The chain carries TRBV6-5 and TRBJ2-3, with a weak D call TRBD2 (5 bases). Looked up from germline, CDR1 is MNHEY and CDR2 is SVGAGI. The CDR3 totals 14 residues. V lost 7 bases and J 2 bases, leaving 13 bases between the germline ends. The CDR3 is CASNPGSHTDTQYF. DNA for the CDR3: TGTGCCAGCAATCCGGGGAGCCACACAGATACGCAGTATTTT.

The chain carries TRBV5-1 and TRBJ2-2; possibly TRBD2 for D (5 bases). The germline V gene encodes CDR1 SGHRS and CDR2 YFSETQ. The CDR3 has 15 amino acids. V lost 5 bases and J 2 bases, leaving 13 bases between the germline ends. DNA for the CDR3: TGCGCCAGCAGTTCCGGACTGGCTAACACCGGGGAGCTGTTTTTT. Amino acid sequence: CASSSGLANTGELFF. The variable domain in full, completed from reference TRBV5-1 and TRBJ2-2, reads KAGVTQTPRYLIKTRGQQVTLSCSPISGHRSVSWYQQTPGQGLQFLFEYFSETQRNKGNFPGRFSGRQFSNSRSEMNVSTLELGDSALYLCASSSGLANTGELFFGEGSRLTVL.

This chain connects TRBV5-4 to TRBJ2-4; possible D gene TRBD2, 5 bases. CDR3 length equals 14 residues. Germline V gene data show CDR1 as SGHNT and CDR2 as YYREEE (reference sequence). V was shortened by 3 bases and J by 7 bases, with 14 bases between the two germline ends. For the CDR3, the DNA is TGTGCCAGCAGCTCAGGACTGGTTCGGAACATTCAGTACTTC. Its translation: CASSSGLVRNIQYF.

The count of this clone is one. V usage is TRBV5-1 and J usage is TRBJ1-2; 9 nucleotides agree with TRBD1. Germline V gives CDR1 SGHRS, CDR2 YFSETQ. J was trimmed by 4 bases and V by 3 bases; bases with no gene match: 4. CDR3 length: 14 amino acids. The CDR3 DNA sequence: TGCGCCAGCAGCTCGGGACAGGGTAGCTATGGCTACACCTTC. Encoded protein: CASSSGQGSYGYTF.